The clone carrying this TCR beta chain came up once. Its antigen is not identified. Germline CDR1 is MNHNS and CDR2 is SASEGT. The CDR3 sequence is 14 residues long. With V trimmed by 1 base and J by 4 bases, 2 bases remained unmatched. Time point indicated: week 23, last vaccination. Topical imiquimod accompanied each vaccine dose, which consisted of 300 ug of mutant IDH1 20-mer peptide. Donor tumors were new WHO grade 3 or 4 IDH1-mutant, ATRX-lost astrocytomas. The sample belongs to a study of a mutant IDH1 vaccine in newly diagnosed glioma. Looking at the study overall: Vaccination was launched 4-6 weeks after radiotherapy alone, or with temozolomide cycles. Earlier treatment was radiotherapy, temozolomide, or both, with most getting both. Treated patients, about 60% male and approximately 38% female, averaged about 42 years of age.

Sequenced by immunoSEQ multiplex PCR; TCRdb stores in-frame clones only, minus some. The repertoire consists of 35,000 to 50,000 clones, with 65% to 85% occurring once and the leading ten covering less than 3%. V usage is TRBV6-1 and J usage is TRBJ2-5; 8 bases map to TRBD2. This material consisted of PBMCs, taken from a glioma patient whose treatment included an IDH1 peptide vaccine. The TCR sequence derives from a young woman with glioma. Some clones in this sample may be carry-over from other donors' samples. The CDR3 DNA sequence: TGTGCCAGCAGTGAAGGGACTAGCTCAGAGACCCAGTACTTC. Protein product: CASSEGTSSETQYF.